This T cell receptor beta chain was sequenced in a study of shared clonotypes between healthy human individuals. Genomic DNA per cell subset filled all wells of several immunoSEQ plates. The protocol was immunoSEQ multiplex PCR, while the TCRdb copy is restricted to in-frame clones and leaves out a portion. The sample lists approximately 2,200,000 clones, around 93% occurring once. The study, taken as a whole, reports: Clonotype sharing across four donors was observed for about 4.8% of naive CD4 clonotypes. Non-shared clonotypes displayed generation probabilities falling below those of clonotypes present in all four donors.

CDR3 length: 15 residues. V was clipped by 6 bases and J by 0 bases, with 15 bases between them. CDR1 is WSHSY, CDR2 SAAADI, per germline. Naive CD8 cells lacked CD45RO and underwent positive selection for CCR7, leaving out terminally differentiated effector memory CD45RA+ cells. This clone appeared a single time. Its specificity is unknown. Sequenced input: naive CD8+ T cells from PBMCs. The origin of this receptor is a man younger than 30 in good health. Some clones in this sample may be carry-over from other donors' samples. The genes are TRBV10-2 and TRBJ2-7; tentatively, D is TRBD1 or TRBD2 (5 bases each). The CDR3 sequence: CASSLGTDGSYEQYF. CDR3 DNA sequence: TGCGCCAGCAGCCTGGGGACGGACGGCTCCTACGAGCAGTACTTC.